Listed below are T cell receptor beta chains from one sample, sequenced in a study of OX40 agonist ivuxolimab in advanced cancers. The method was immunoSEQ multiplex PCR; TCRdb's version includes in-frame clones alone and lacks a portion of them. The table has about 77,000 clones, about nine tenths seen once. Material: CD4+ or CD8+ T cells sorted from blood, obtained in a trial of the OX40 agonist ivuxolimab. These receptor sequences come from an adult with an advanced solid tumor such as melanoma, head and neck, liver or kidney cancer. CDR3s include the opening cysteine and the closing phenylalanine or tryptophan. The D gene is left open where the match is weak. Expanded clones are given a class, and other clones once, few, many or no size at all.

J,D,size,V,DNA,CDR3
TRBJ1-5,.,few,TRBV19,TGTGCCAGTAGTAGGGAGTTCAATCAGCCCCAGCATTTT,CASSREFNQPQHF
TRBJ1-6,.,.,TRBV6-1,TGTGCCAGCAGTGATAGGAGATCTAATTCACCCCTCCACTTT,CASSDRRSNSPLHF
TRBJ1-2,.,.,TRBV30,TGTGCCTGGAGTGGATCCGGATACGGAGGCTACACCTTC,CAWSGSGYGGYTF
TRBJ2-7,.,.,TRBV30,TGTGCCTGGAGTGTGGACAGAGTGTCCTACGAGCAGTACTTC,CAWSVDRVSYEQYF
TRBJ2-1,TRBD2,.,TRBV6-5,TGTGCCAGCAGCCTCACTAGCGGGAGGAACAATGAGCAGTTCTTC,CASSLTSGRNNEQFF
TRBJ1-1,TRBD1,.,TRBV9,TGTGCCAGCAGCTCCTGGACAGGGGGGGACACTGAAGCTTTCTTT,CASSSWTGGDTEAFF
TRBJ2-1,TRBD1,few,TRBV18,TGTGCCAGCTCACCAAGGCTTAACAGGGGAAACTACAATGAGCAGTTCTTC,CASSPRLNRGNYNEQFF
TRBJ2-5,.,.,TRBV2,TGTGCCAGCAGTGAACGCGTGTACCAAGAGACCCAGTACTTC,CASSERVYQETQYF
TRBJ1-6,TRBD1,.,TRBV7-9,TGTGCCAGCAGCTCCGACGGACAGGGACGGAATTCACCCCTCCACTTT,CASSSDGQGRNSPLHF
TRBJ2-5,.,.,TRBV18,TGTGCCAGCTCACGGCAGCAAGAGACCCAGTACTTC,CASSRQQETQYF
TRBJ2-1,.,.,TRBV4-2,TGTGCCAGCAGCCAAAATCCGGCGGGTAGCGGTTCCTACAATGAGCAGTTCTTC,CASSQNPAGSGSYNEQFF
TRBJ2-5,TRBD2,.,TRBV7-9,TGTGCCAGCAGCGCCGGACTAGCGGGGGTATTGGAGACCCAGTACTTC,CASSAGLAGVLETQYF
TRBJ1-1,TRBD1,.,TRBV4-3,TGCGCCAGCAGCGGGACAGGTTCTATGAACACTGAAGCTTTCTTT,CASSGTGSMNTEAFF
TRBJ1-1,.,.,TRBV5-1,TGCGCCAGCAGCTTAGGGAATGGGGACACTGAAGCTTTCTTT,CASSLGNGDTEAFF
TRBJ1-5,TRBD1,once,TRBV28,TGTGCCAGCCGGGACAGGGCTCCCAATCAGCCCCAGCATTTT,CASRDRAPNQPQHF
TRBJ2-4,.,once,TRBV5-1,TGCGCCAGCAGGCGGGACAGCGCGGCCAAAAACATTCAGTACTTC,CASRRDSAAKNIQYF
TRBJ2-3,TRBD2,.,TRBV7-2,TGTGCCAGCAGGCCTAGCGGGAGCACAGATACGCAGTATTTT,CASRPSGSTDTQYF
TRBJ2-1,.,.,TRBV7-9,TGTGCCAGCAGCAGTGGTGGGCACCAAGGCTATGAGCAGTTCTTC,CASSSGGHQGYEQFF
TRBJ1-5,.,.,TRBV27,TGTGCCAGCAGTTTCCGATCACGAGGGTCCAATCAGCCCCAGCATTTT,CASSFRSRGSNQPQHF
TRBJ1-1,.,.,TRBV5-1,TGCGCCAGCAGCTCGGCGGGGGGCATGAACACTGAAGCTTTCTTT,CASSSAGGMNTEAFF
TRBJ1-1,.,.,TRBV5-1,TGCGCCAGCAGACGAGAAACAGGGAGTGACACTGAAGCTTTCTTT,CASRRETGSDTEAFF
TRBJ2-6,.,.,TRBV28,TGTGCCAGCAGCCCAATGTACAGCGGAAGTGGGGCCAACGTCCTGACTTTC,CASSPMYSGSGANVLTF
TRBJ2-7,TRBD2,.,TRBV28,TGTGCCAGCAGTTTAAGGACTAGCGGCTACGAGCAGTACTTC,CASSLRTSGYEQYF
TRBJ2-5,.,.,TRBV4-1,TGCGCCAGCAGCCAAGAGGCCCAGGGGGAGACCCAGTACTTC,CASSQEAQGETQYF
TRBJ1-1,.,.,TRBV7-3,TGTGCCAGCAGCTTAAGCCAGTCCACTGAAGCTTTCTTT,CASSLSQSTEAFF
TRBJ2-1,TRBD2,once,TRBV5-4,TGTGCCAGCAGCTTGTCTAGCGGAAACAATGAGCAGTTCTTC,CASSLSSGNNEQFF
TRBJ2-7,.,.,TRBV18,TGTGCCAGCTCACGGACGGGCTTAGAGCAGTACTTC,CASSRTGLEQYF
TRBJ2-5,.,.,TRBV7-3,TGTGCCAGCAGCTTAGGGCCAGGCTGGGTAGAGACCCAGTACTTC,CASSLGPGWVETQYF
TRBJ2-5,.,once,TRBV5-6,TGTGCCAGCAGCTCCCGGGAGACCCAGTACTTC,CASSSRETQYF
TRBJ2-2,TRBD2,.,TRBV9,TGTGCCAGCAGCGCGTTGACTAGCGGGTACACCGGGGAGCTGTTTTTT,CASSALTSGYTGELFF
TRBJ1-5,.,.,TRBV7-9,TGTGCCAGCAGCTTCAGCGGGGGTGTACAGCCCCAGCATTTT,CASSFSGGVQPQHF
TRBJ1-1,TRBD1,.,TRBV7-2,TGTGCCAGCAGCTTTACAGGGGGCACTGAAGCTTTCTTT,CASSFTGGTEAFF
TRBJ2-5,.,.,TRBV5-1,TGCGCCAGCAGCTTGGCGACCAGGAGGGAGACCCAGTACTTC,CASSLATRRETQYF
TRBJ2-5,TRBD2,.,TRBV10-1,TGCGCCAGCAGTGAAGACCTAGCGGACCTAGGAGAGACCCAGTACTTC,CASSEDLADLGETQYF
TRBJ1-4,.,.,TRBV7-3,TGTGCCAGCAGCTTTTGGAACCGGGACTATGAAAAACTGTTTTTT,CASSFWNRDYEKLFF
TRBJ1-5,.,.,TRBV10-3,TGTGCCATCAGTGATAAGGGCCTGAGCAATCAGCCCCAGCATTTT,CAISDKGLSNQPQHF
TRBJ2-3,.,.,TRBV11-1,TGTGCCAGCAGCTTAGAAGAGAGGGCCACAGATACGCAGTATTTT,CASSLEERATDTQYF
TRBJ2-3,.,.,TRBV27,TGTGCCAGCAGTAGAACCCCGGGATCTAGCACAGATACGCAGTATTTT,CASSRTPGSSTDTQYF
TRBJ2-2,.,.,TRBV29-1,TGCAGCGTTGAAGCCGGGACACGCACCGGGGAGCTGTTTTTT,CSVEAGTRTGELFF
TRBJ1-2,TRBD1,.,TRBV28,TGTGCCAGCAGCAGGGACAGCTATGGCTACACCTTC,CASSRDSYGYTF
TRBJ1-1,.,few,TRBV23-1,TGCGCCGGCCGGGCAGCAGGGGTAACTGAAGCTTTCTTT,CAGRAAGVTEAFF
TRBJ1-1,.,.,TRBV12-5,TGTGCTAGTGGTTTGACCCCTCGGGCGATCGGCACTGAAGCTTTCTTT,CASGLTPRAIGTEAFF
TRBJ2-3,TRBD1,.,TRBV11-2,TGTGCCAGCAGTCAGGGGGCGCCTGGCACAGATACGCAGTATTTT,CASSQGAPGTDTQYF
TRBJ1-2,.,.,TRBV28,TGTGCCAGCAGGGCAACATCAGGGACCTATGGCTACACCTTC,CASRATSGTYGYTF
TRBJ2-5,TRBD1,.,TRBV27,TGTGCCAGCAGGACCCGCACCGTAACAGGGGGCGGAGAGACCCAGTACTTC,CASRTRTVTGGGETQYF
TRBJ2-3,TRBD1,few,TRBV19,TGTGCCAGTTCGGGACAGAGGAGCACAGATACGCAGTATTTT,CASSGQRSTDTQYF
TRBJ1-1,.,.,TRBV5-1,TGCGCCAGCAGCTTTGACGGGATGAACACTGAAGCTTTCTTT,CASSFDGMNTEAFF
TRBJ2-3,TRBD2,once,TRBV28,TGTGCCAGCAGTTTAGCGGGGGGCACAGATACGCAGTATTTT,CASSLAGGTDTQYF
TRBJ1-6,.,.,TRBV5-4,TGTGCCAGCAGCTTGGCCGGGGCCGAGCTATCACCCCTCCACTTT,CASSLAGAELSPLHF
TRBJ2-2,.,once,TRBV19,TGTGCCAGTACCCTAACGGACAGGAACACCGGGGAGCTGTTTTTT,CASTLTDRNTGELFF
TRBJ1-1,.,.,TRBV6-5,TGTGCCAGCAGTTACGGGTCTGGGGGCCCGAACACTGAAGCTTTCTTT,CASSYGSGGPNTEAFF
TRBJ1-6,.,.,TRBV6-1,TGTGCCAGCACACTGGGGGCGAAGATAGATTCACCCCTCCACTTT,CASTLGAKIDSPLHF
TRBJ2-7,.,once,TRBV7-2,TGTGCCAGCAGCTTAGAAGGGGCAAGCATCTACGAGCAGTACTTC,CASSLEGASIYEQYF
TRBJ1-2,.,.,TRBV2,TGTGCCAGCAGGAGTACTAATAACTATGGCTACACCTTC,CASRSTNNYGYTF
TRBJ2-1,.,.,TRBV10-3,TGTGCCATCAGCGACTGGATTGGGGAGCAGTTCTTC,CAISDWIGEQFF
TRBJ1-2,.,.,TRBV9,TGTGCCAGCAGCCCAGCAGGTGGGGGGAACTATGGCTACACCTTC,CASSPAGGGNYGYTF
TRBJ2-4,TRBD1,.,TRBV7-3,TGTGCCAGCAGCGCAGGGGCCGGGACAGGGGCCGTCCTAGCCAAAAACATTCAGTACTTC,CASSAGAGTGAVLAKNIQYF
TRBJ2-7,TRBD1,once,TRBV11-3,TGTGCCAGCAGCCGGGGACAGGGGGCTTACGAGCAGTACTTC,CASSRGQGAYEQYF
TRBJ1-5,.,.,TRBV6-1,TGTGCCAGCAGTGAGGGGGCGGGTGGCAATCAGCCCCAGCATTTT,CASSEGAGGNQPQHF